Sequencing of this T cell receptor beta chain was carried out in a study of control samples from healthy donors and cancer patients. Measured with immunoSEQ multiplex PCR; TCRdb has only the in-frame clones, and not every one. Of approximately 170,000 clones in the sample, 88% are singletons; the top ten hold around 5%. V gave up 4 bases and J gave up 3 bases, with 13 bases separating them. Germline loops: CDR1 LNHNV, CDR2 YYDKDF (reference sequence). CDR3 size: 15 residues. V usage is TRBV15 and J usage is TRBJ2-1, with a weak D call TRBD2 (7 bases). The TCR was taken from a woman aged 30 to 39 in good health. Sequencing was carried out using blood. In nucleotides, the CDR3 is TGTGCCACCAGCACCCCCGGGGGGCGCTACAATGAGCAGTTCTTC. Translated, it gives CATSTPGGRYNEQFF.